A selection of T cell receptor beta chains follows, all from one sample in a study of cytomegalovirus exposure and HLA in healthy donors. The protocol was immunoSEQ multiplex PCR, while the TCRdb copy is restricted to in-frame clones and leaves out a portion. The sample has about 150,000 clones, roughly 82% seen once. The specimen sequenced was PBMCs. All receptors come from a woman between 45 and 60 years old in good health and CMV-seropositive. The CDR3 runs from the conserved cysteine through the conserved F or W. D genes are given only for firm matches. Size is stated for part of the rows, as once, few or many counts, or as a class when the clone is expanded.

J,V,D,size,DNA,CDR3
TRBJ1-6,TRBV14,TRBD1,.,TGTGCCAGCAGCCAATTGACAGGGGCTAATTCACCCCTCCACTTT,CASSQLTGANSPLHF
TRBJ2-7,TRBV5-4,TRBD1,.,TGTGCCAGCAGCTCGGGACAGGGGATAGATCGGGACGAGCAGTACTTC,CASSSGQGIDRDEQYF
TRBJ2-1,TRBV4-3,TRBD2,.,TGCGCCAGCAGCCAATCACCGGGGGGGACCTACAATGAGCAGTTCTTC,CASSQSPGGTYNEQFF
TRBJ1-1,TRBV28,TRBD1,.,TGTGCCAGTACAGGGGGCCTTGGGGCTTTCTTT,CASTGGLGAFF
TRBJ2-4,TRBV27,.,.,TGTGCCAGCAGTTTGACAGGCCTCGGGGAAAACATTCAGTACTTC,CASSLTGLGENIQYF
TRBJ1-6,TRBV27,.,.,TGTGCCAGCAAACAGAGCTCCTATAATTCACCCCTCCACTTT,CASKQSSYNSPLHF
TRBJ2-3,TRBV6-1,.,.,TGTGCCAGCATAAAGACACCCTCTAGCACAGATACGCAGTATTTT,CASIKTPSSTDTQYF
TRBJ2-2,TRBV19,.,.,TGTGCCAGTAGTAGTCCTGGGGAGCTGTTTTTT,CASSSPGELFF
TRBJ1-4,TRBV27,TRBD1,.,TGTGCCAGCAGTCCGGGACAGGCGGTATTCGCTAATGAAAAACTGTTTTTT,CASSPGQAVFANEKLFF
TRBJ2-7,TRBV28,TRBD1,.,TGTGCCAGCAGTCCCGACAGGGACAGGGGTTACGAGCAGTACTTC,CASSPDRDRGYEQYF
TRBJ1-5,TRBV19,TRBD1,.,TGTGCCAGTAGTATAGCGGGCAGGGGGGGCAATCAGCCCCAGCATTTT,CASSIAGRGGNQPQHF
TRBJ2-7,TRBV28,.,.,TGTGCCAGCAGTTTACCAGGGGATTCCTACGAGCAGTACTTC,CASSLPGDSYEQYF
TRBJ2-7,TRBV4-1,TRBD2,.,TGCGCCAGCAGCCAAGAAACCGGACTAGCGCAGCAGTACTTC,CASSQETGLAQQYF
TRBJ2-7,TRBV7-6,TRBD1,.,TGTGCCAGCAGCTGGAGTAAGGGGGCGCAGTCCTACGAGCAGTACTTC,CASSWSKGAQSYEQYF
TRBJ2-2,TRBV7-2,TRBD2,few,TGTGCCAGCAGCCTTCCTAGCGGGGGGGCCAAAAGGGAGCTGTTTTTT,CASSLPSGGAKRELFF
TRBJ1-1,TRBV4-1,.,.,TGCGCCAGCAGCCAAGATCCGGGGGTCGGCGGAAACACTGAAGCTTTCTTT,CASSQDPGVGGNTEAFF
TRBJ2-7,TRBV7-8,TRBD1,.,TGTGCCAGCAGCCTCGGGACAGGGGTCCTCTACGAGCAGTACTTC,CASSLGTGVLYEQYF
TRBJ1-2,TRBV6-5,TRBD1,.,TGTGCCAGCAGTCATGGGACAGGGGGAATCTGGGGCTACACCTTC,CASSHGTGGIWGYTF